These 32 T cell receptor beta chains were sequenced from one sample in a study of blood T cell repertoires in COVID-19. Assay used: immunoSEQ multiplex PCR; TCRdb lists only in-frame clones, some missing. Here the sample spans roughly 200,000 clones, about 78% being singletons. Material: peripheral blood. Source of these receptors: a woman aged 70-85 years with acute or convalescent COVID-19.

The chain links TRBV7-2 to TRBJ1-2; 8 nucleotides align to TRBD1. V shed 4 bases and J 4 bases; nucleotides not matched to a gene: 5. The germline V gene has CDR1 SGHTA and CDR2 FQGNSA. This CDR3 region has 14 residues. The CDR3 loop is CASSYQGQGYGYTF. The CDR3 nucleotides are TGTGCCAGCAGCTACCAAGGACAGGGCTATGGCTACACCTTC.

The CDR3 coding sequence is TGTGCCAGCACCATGGGACTAGCGGGACCCGGGGAGCTGTTTTTT. This codes for CASTMGLAGPGELFF. This sequence joins TRBV28 and TRBJ2-2, with 13 positions matching TRBD2. The length of the CDR3 is 15 residues. CDR1 and CDR2 from the germline V gene are MDHEN and SYDVKM. V lost 7 bases to trimming and J lost 6 bases; unmatched junction nucleotides: 5.

The sample holds a few counts of this clone. CDR3 nucleotide sequence: TGTGCCAGCAGCGCCCAGGACAGGGGGCTTTCACCCCTCCACTTT. Translating gives CASSAQDRGLSPLHF. The chain combines TRBV9 with TRBJ1-6; 11 bases line up with TRBD1. V trimming: 3 bases; J trimming: 9 bases; junction bases outside the gene matches: 5. CDR3 length equals 15 residues. Germline CDR1 and CDR2: SGDLS and YYNGEE.

The rearrangement joins TRBV14 to TRBJ2-7; TRBD1 agrees at 8 bases. Trimming at V came to 3 bases and at J to 7 bases, leaving 11 bases not matched to a gene. The CDR3 has 15 residues. CDR1 and CDR2 from the germline V gene are SGHDN and FVKESK. CDR3 nucleotides: TGTGCCAGCAGCCAGTCCGGACAGGGATCGGGGGAGCAGTACTTC. Its translation: CASSQSGQGSGEQYF.

This clone was seen only a few times. Different DNA sequences within this sample yield the same CDR3. This chain uses TRBV27 with TRBJ2-7; D may be TRBD1 (5 bases). Deletions cut 5 bases from V and 3 bases from J, with 8 bases between. In germline, CDR1 is MNHEY, CDR2 SMNVEV (reference sequence). This CDR3 is built from 12 residues. The CDR3 spells CASSIRGYEQYF. DNA of the CDR3: TGTGCCAGCAGTATTAGGGGCTACGAGCAGTACTTC.

This rearrangement joins TRBV12-5 to TRBJ2-2; 11 positions agree with TRBD2. There are 17 residues in the CDR3. Trimming cost V 3 bases and J 3 bases; bases outside gene matches: 6. Germline CDR1 and CDR2: LGHNT and FRNRAP. The chain's CDR3 is CASGFLLAGVDTGELFF. The CDR3 nucleotides read TGTGCTAGTGGTTTCCTACTAGCGGGAGTTGACACCGGGGAGCTGTTTTTT.

The chain links TRBV30 to TRBJ2-5, with TRBD1 matching 9 bases. The CDR3 contains 20 residues. Germline CDR1 and CDR2: GTSNPN and SVGIG (reference sequence). Trimming removed 3 bases from V and 4 bases from J; junction bases left unmatched: 24. The CDR3 DNA reads TGTGCCTGGAGCTCCTATACTTTCCTGGGGACAGGGTTACGGGCAGAGACCCAGTACTTC. The encoded protein is CAWSSYTFLGTGLRAETQYF.

J is TRBJ2-7 and V is TRBV11-3; possible D gene TRBD1, 5 bases. Germline V gives CDR1 SGHNT, CDR2 YENEEA. The germline V and J ends were trimmed by 1 base and 6 bases, with 10 bases remaining between them. This CDR3 is built from 13 residues. The chain's CDR3 is CASSLVTGVEQYF. In DNA, the CDR3 is TGTGCCAGCAGCTTAGTTACAGGAGTCGAGCAGTACTTC.

V and J are TRBV7-8 and TRBJ2-2; 8 positions match TRBD2. Germline CDR1 and CDR2: SGHVS and FQNEAQ. V lost 8 bases to trimming and J lost 3 bases; unmatched junction nucleotides: 11. The CDR3 has 16 amino acids. The CDR3 region is CASEGAGASDTGELFF. The CDR3 DNA is TGTGCCAGCGAAGGAGCGGGAGCTTCGGACACCGGGGAGCTGTTTTTT.

The chain is built from TRBV28 and TRBJ2-7; TRBD2 might be the D (6 bases). Germline lookup yields CDR1 MDHEN and CDR2 SYDVKM. Trimming cost V 3 bases and J 8 bases, with 8 bases left between them. The CDR3 runs 11 residues. The CDR3 DNA reads TGTGCCAGCAGTTTGCGGGGAAAGCAGTACTTC. Protein: CASSLRGKQYF.

The V call is TRBV24-1, the J call TRBJ1-5; no reliable D call. CDR1 and CDR2 (germline): KGHDR, SFDVKD. This CDR3 comprises 15 residues. With 3 bases removed from V and 6 bases from J, the gap between germline ends came to 14 bases. CDR3 in DNA: TGTGCCACCAGTGATCCGGGAAGGGTGGGTCAGCCCCAGCATTTT. It encodes CATSDPGRVGQPQHF.

The V call is TRBV9, the J call TRBJ2-7; 11 nucleotides align to TRBD1. V dropped 1 base and J dropped 3; count of bases not matched to a gene: 6. Germline CDR1 reads SGDLS; CDR2 reads YYNGEE. This CDR3 is built from 16 residues. This CDR3 is CASSVHGQGAFYEQYF. The DNA of the CDR3 is TGTGCCAGCAGCGTACACGGACAGGGGGCGTTCTACGAGCAGTACTTC.

V gene TRBV19 combines with J gene TRBJ2-7; a weak D match, TRBD2 (5 bases). The germline CDR1 and CDR2 sequences are LNHDA and SQIVND (reference sequence). The V end was cut by 2 bases, the J end by 3 bases, with 8 bases between. The CDR3 covers 13 residues. For the CDR3, the DNA is TGTGCCAGTAGTATACTAGCCTTCTACGAGCAGTACTTC. Translating it yields CASSILAFYEQYF.

The chain links TRBV6-2 or TRBV6-3 to TRBJ2-5, with 13 bases lining up with TRBD2. Germline assignment: CDR1 MNHEY and CDR2 SVGEGT. V lost 2 bases to trimming and J lost 4 bases; unmatched junction nucleotides: 10. The CDR3 sequence is 18 residues long. The CDR3 nucleotides read TGTGCCAGCAGTTACAGTTATGGACTAGCGGGAGCCCCAGAGACCCAGTACTTC. This gives the protein CASSYSYGLAGAPETQYF.

This rearrangement joins TRBV3-1 (or the pseudogene TRBV3-2) to TRBJ2-2, with 9 bases matching TRBD2. V was pared by 4 bases and J by 5 bases, with 5 bases of the junction left unmatched. The CDR3 totals 15 residues. The germline gives CDR1 LGHDT, CDR2 YNNKEL (reference sequence). This CDR3 reads CASSRLAGVTGELFF. The CDR3 nucleotides are TGTGCCAGCAGCCGCTTAGCGGGAGTTACCGGGGAGCTGTTTTTT.

The V call is TRBV5-6, the J call TRBJ2-7, with 11 bases that match TRBD2. V was pared by 6 bases and J by 6 bases, with 14 bases of the junction left unmatched. CDR1 is SGHDT, CDR2 YYEEEE, per germline. This CDR3 region has 16 residues. In DNA, the CDR3 is TGTGCCAGCACCTTTTTTACGACTAGCGGGAACAGCGAGCAGTACTTC. Translated, it gives CASTFFTTSGNSEQYF. Together with reference TRBV5-6 and TRBJ2-7, the CDR3 gives the full variable domain: DAGVTQSPTHLIKTRGQQVTLRCSPKSGHDTVSWYQQALGQGPQFIFQYYEEEERQRGNFPDRFSGHQFPNYSSELNVNALLLGDSALYLCASTFFTTSGNSEQYFGPGTRLTVT.

Comments on this clone: A much larger clonotype is one base distant, so this may be a read error. Different DNA sequences within this sample yield the same CDR3. The rearrangement links TRBV5-1 to TRBJ2-1; 9 bases align to TRBD2. Trimming took 5 bases from V and 2 from J; bases not matched to a gene: 5. Per the germline V gene, CDR1 is SGHRS and CDR2 is YFSETQ. CDR3 size: 15 residues. For the CDR3, the DNA is TGCGCCAGCAGTTACAGACTAGCGGCCTACAATGAGCAGTTCTTC. It encodes CASSYRLAAYNEQFF.

This sequence joins TRBV2 and TRBJ1-2; D is undetermined. The CDR3 is made up of 13 amino acids. Trimming shortened V by 3 bases and J by 7 bases, and 12 bases separated the two germline ends. Germline-derived CDR1 and CDR2 are SNHLY and FYNNEI. The CDR3, as DNA: TGTGCCAGCAGTGATCCGGGAGCCTTTGGCTACACCTTC. This translates into CASSDPGAFGYTF.

J is TRBJ2-4 and V is TRBV23-1, with a tentative D call TRBD1 (6 bases). TRBV23-1 has ORF status, its function being uncertain. The CDR3 loop spans 17 amino acids. With 0 bases removed from V and 0 bases from J, the gap between germline ends came to 12 bases. This chain's CDR3 is CASSQSGTRGAKNIQYF. CDR3 bases: TGCGCCAGCAGTCAATCGGGGACCAGGGGAGCCAAAAACATTCAGTACTTC.

This clone was observed once. The CDR3 DNA is TGTGCCAGCAGCCGGACTAGCGGGTCATCCTACAATGAGCAGTTCTTC. This gives the protein CASSRTSGSSYNEQFF. The chain joins TRBV27 to TRBJ2-1; 11 bases fit TRBD2. Germline CDR1 reads MNHEY; CDR2 reads SMNVEV (reference sequence). The CDR3 sequence is 16 residues long. The ends lost 6 bases at V and 1 base at J; junction bases unmatched: 5.

The chain combines TRBV5-4 with TRBJ2-1, with TRBD2 identical over 8 bases. Germline CDR1 reads SGHNT; CDR2 reads YYREEE (reference sequence). The CDR3 contains 17 residues. The J segment lost 0 bases and the V segment lost 4 bases, leaving 9 bases of the junction unmatched. This chain's CDR3 is CASSPIPGTSSYNEQFF. The CDR3 DNA follows: TGTGCCAGCAGCCCAATCCCCGGGACTAGCTCCTACAATGAGCAGTTCTTC.

V usage is TRBV28 and J usage is TRBJ2-1; possibly TRBD2 for D (5 bases). Trimming took 5 bases from V and 0 from J, leaving 8 bases between them. CDR1 is MDHEN, CDR2 SYDVKM, per germline. This CDR3 region has 14 residues. The CDR3 protein is CASSRTSSYNEQFF. The CDR3 nucleotides are TGTGCCAGCAGTCGAACTAGCTCCTACAATGAGCAGTTCTTC.

The rearrangement joins TRBV10-1 to TRBJ2-3, with D unclear. CDR3 size: 14 residues. V was clipped by 0 bases and J by 5 bases, with 9 bases between them. CDR1 is WNHNN and CDR2 is SYGVQD in the germline V gene (reference sequence). CDR3 region: CASSESRRGDTQYF. The CDR3 DNA reads as TGCGCCAGCAGTGAGTCACGTCGCGGAGATACGCAGTATTTT.

V usage is TRBV3-1 (or the pseudogene TRBV3-2) and J usage is TRBJ2-5; TRBD2 might be the D (5 bases). There are 16 residues in the CDR3. The germline V gene has CDR1 LGHDT and CDR2 YNNKEL (reference sequence). Trimming took off 0 bases at V and 2 bases at J, with 13 bases between the two ends. Written as DNA, the CDR3 is TGTGCCAGCAGCCAAGATGTAAGGCGGACTCAAGAGACCCAGTACTTC. Its translation: CASSQDVRRTQETQYF.

The gene calls are TRBV9 and TRBJ2-2; 10 nucleotides align to TRBD1. There are 15 residues in the CDR3. V lost 4 bases, J lost 6 bases, and 6 bases stayed unmatched. Germline CDR1 is SGDLS and CDR2 is YYNGEE. As DNA, the CDR3 is TGTGCCAGCAGCTATGACAGGGGGCTGGCCGGGGAGCTGTTTTTT. It yields the protein CASSYDRGLAGELFF.

The V call is TRBV5-1, the J call TRBJ2-2, with D tentatively TRBD1 (6 bases). From germline, CDR1 is SGHRS and CDR2 YFSETQ. CDR3 size: 14 residues. The V gene lost 4 bases and the J gene lost 2 bases, with 9 bases spanning the gap. CDR3 in amino acids: CASSKDRNTGELFF. CDR3 nucleotide sequence: TGCGCCAGCAGCAAGGACAGAAACACCGGGGAGCTGTTTTTT. The complete variable domain, with remaining parts taken from reference TRBV5-1 and TRBJ2-2, reads KAGVTQTPRYLIKTRGQQVTLSCSPISGHRSVSWYQQTPGQGLQFLFEYFSETQRNKGNFPGRFSGRQFSNSRSEMNVSTLELGDSALYLCASSKDRNTGELFFGEGSRLTVL.

This clone occurred many times. V and J are TRBV20-1 and TRBJ1-5; 8 positions agree with TRBD1. Trimming took 3 bases from V and 4 from J; bases not matched to a gene: 2. Germline values: CDR1 DFQATT, CDR2 SNEGSKA (reference sequence). This CDR3 is 13 amino acids long. Written as DNA, the CDR3 is TGCAGTGCTAGTGGACAGGGAAATCAGCCCCAGCATTTT. This codes for CSASGQGNQPQHF.

The chain has TRBV7-9 and TRBJ1-1; TRBD1 is a possible D gene (6 bases). CDR3 length: 12 amino acids. V was pared by 6 bases and J by 4 bases, with 9 bases between. The V gene's germline CDR1 is SEHNR and CDR2 FQNEAQ (reference sequence). CDR3 sequence reads: CASSQGSTEAFF. CDR3 DNA: TGTGCCAGCAGTCAGGGGAGCACTGAAGCTTTCTTT.

The chain joins TRBV6-5 to TRBJ2-1, with 7 bases identical to TRBD2. The length of the CDR3 is 13 residues. Unmatched junction bases numbered 0, after V lost 2 bases and J lost 5 bases. Germline loops: CDR1 MNHEY, CDR2 SVGAGI. The CDR3 here is CASSYTSDNEQFF. CDR3 nucleotide sequence: TGTGCCAGCAGTTACACTAGCGACAATGAGCAGTTCTTC.

The CDR3 DNA follows: TGTGCCAGCAGCTTCAGGGGGCAAGAGACCCAGTACTTC. Its translation: CASSFRGQETQYF. The rearrangement links TRBV5-4 to TRBJ2-5; 7 positions match TRBD1. V shed 2 bases and J 2 bases; nucleotides not matched to a gene: 0. CDR3 size: 13 residues. CDR1 and CDR2 (germline): SGHNT, YYREEE (reference sequence).

This clone was recorded a few times. At the DNA level, this CDR3 is encoded by other sequences in the same sample as well. This chain joins TRBV6-5 and TRBJ1-5; 10 bases line up with TRBD1. CDR1 and CDR2 from the germline V gene are MNHEY and SVGAGI. With 6 bases clipped from V and 5 bases from J, the junction kept 4 bases outside the gene matches. The CDR3 consists of 14 residues. The CDR3 sequence is CASSLTGGDQPQHF. The CDR3, as DNA: TGTGCCAGCAGCCTGACAGGGGGCGATCAGCCCCAGCATTTT.

The V and J genes are TRBV5-1 and TRBJ1-2; 8 bases are a match to TRBD1. There are 15 residues in the CDR3. V lost 4 bases, J lost 3 bases, and 8 bases stayed unmatched. The germline gives CDR1 SGHRS, CDR2 YFSETQ. The CDR3 nucleotides are TGCGCCAGCAGCCCCCGACCGACAGGGGACTATGGCTACACCTTC. Amino acids: CASSPRPTGDYGYTF.